Listed below are T cell receptor beta chains from one sample, sequenced in a study of blood T cell repertoires in COVID-19. Measured with immunoSEQ multiplex PCR; TCRdb has only the in-frame clones, and not every one. Of around 31,000 clones in the sample, over 75% are singletons; the top ten hold 7.9%. What was sequenced was peripheral blood. These receptors all stem from a man between 60 and 75 years old with COVID-19, enrolled during active disease. Both conserved end residues are part of each CDR3. Fields, in order: clone size, D gene, J gene, V gene, CDR3 protein, CDR3 DNA. A D gene is named only where the DNA matches it firmly. Not every row has a clone size; where given, it reads once, few, many or a size class.

>once|.|TRBJ1-2|TRBV19
CASKRQGYGYTF
TGTGCCAGTAAACGGCAGGGGTATGGCTACACCTTC
>once|.|TRBJ2-7|TRBV10-3
CAISESTASKYEQYF
TGTGCCATCAGTGAGTCGACAGCCAGTAAGTACGAGCAGTACTTC
>.|.|TRBJ2-5|TRBV5-1
CASSLTKGWEQETQYF
TGCGCCAGCAGCTTGACGAAAGGATGGGAGCAAGAGACCCAGTACTTC
>.|TRBD1|TRBJ1-5|TRBV19
CASRADGDRRGQPQHF
TGTGCCAGCAGGGCCGACGGGGACAGGCGGGGGCAGCCCCAGCATTTT
>.|TRBD1|TRBJ1-1|TRBV28
CASSTPQGDEAFF
TGTGCCAGCAGTACCCCTCAGGGGGACGAAGCTTTCTTT
>.|.|TRBJ2-3|TRBV5-4
CASSPGTPGDTQYF
TGTGCCAGCAGCCCGGGGACTCCCGGGGATACGCAGTATTTT
>.|TRBD2|TRBJ2-1|TRBV5-1
CASSLLRSGTRNEQFF
TGCGCCAGCAGCTTGCTCCGGAGCGGGACCCGCAATGAGCAGTTCTTC
>.|.|TRBJ2-7|TRBV11-2
CASTLRGFRYEQYF
TGTGCCAGCACCTTAAGAGGTTTCCGATACGAGCAGTACTTC
>.|TRBD1|TRBJ1-6|TRBV18
CASSPGTVSPLHF
TGTGCCAGCTCACCCGGGACAGTCTCACCCCTCCACTTT
>.|.|TRBJ1-5|TRBV29-1
CSVTSGGSNQPQHF
TGCAGCGTTACCTCGGGGGGCAGCAATCAGCCCCAGCATTTT
>.|TRBD1|TRBJ1-1|TRBV30
CAWSVWGQGTNTEAFF
TGTGCCTGGAGTGTATGGGGACAGGGCACGAACACTGAAGCTTTCTTT
>.|.|TRBJ1-4|TRBV5-5
CASSFRGQLEANEKLFF
TGTGCCAGCAGCTTCCGAGGGCAGCTAGAAGCTAATGAAAAACTGTTTTTT
>once|TRBD2|TRBJ2-1|TRBV5-6
CASSLAGTSSNEQFF
TGTGCCAGCAGCTTGGCAGGGACTAGCTCTAATGAGCAGTTCTTC
>once|.|TRBJ2-1|TRBV6-5
CASNRPGKDEQFF
TGTGCCAGCAATCGCCCGGGAAAGGATGAGCAGTTCTTC
>.|.|TRBJ1-2|TRBV6-5
CASSRVGASLIGYTF
TGTGCCAGCAGCCGGGTAGGGGCCAGTCTCATCGGCTACACCTTC
>.|TRBD2|TRBJ2-3|TRBV5-6
CASSLSAGGTDTQYF
TGTGCCAGCAGCTTGAGCGCGGGGGGAACAGATACGCAGTATTTT
>.|.|TRBJ2-6|TRBV30
CAWTFGANVLTF
TGTGCCTGGACCTTTGGGGCCAACGTCCTGACTTTC
>.|.|TRBJ2-1|TRBV19
CASSTLGGGNEQFF
TGTGCCAGTAGTACCTTGGGGGGAGGCAATGAGCAGTTCTTC
>.|TRBD1|TRBJ1-2|TRBV27
CASRSTGIYGYTF
TGTGCCAGCAGGTCGACAGGGATCTATGGCTACACCTTC
>.|.|TRBJ2-7|TRBV19
CASSISRGNEQYF
TGTGCCAGTAGTATAAGCCGGGGAAACGAGCAGTACTTC
>.|.|TRBJ2-1|TRBV2
CASSYLLSDNEQFF
TGTGCCAGCAGTTATCTACTTTCCGACAATGAGCAGTTCTTC
>.|.|TRBJ2-5|TRBV19
CASSKVRQETQYF
TGTGCCAGTAGTAAAGTTAGACAAGAGACCCAGTACTTC
>.|.|TRBJ1-2|TRBV19
CASRQGRGYTF
TGTGCCAGTAGACAGGGACGAGGCTACACCTTC
>.|.|TRBJ1-1|TRBV6-5
CASSYHRADPEAFF
TGTGCCAGCAGTTACCACAGGGCAGATCCTGAAGCTTTCTTT